The present T cell receptor beta chain was sequenced within a study of molecular identifiers for immune sequencing clone quantification. This clonotype was seen at least ten times. The antigen is unknown. Overall study results and limits: Jurkat TCR RNA spiked in from one cell reportedly remained identifiable amid about a million naive cells.

Making the bulk TCR libraries relied on previously described methods and listed TCR primers. One entry per CDR3 protein results from TCRdb running MiXCR on the PCR reads. Seen here are approximately 630,000 distinct CDR3 sequences, 25% observed once, and the top ten hold about 0.81%. This TCR was recovered from a human donor in good health. Some libraries in this study had Jurkat cell RNA spiked in. The specimen was naive CD8+ T cells from blood, with Jurkat cell RNA spiked in. The subset: FACS-sorted CD8+CD4-CCR7+CD45RA+ naive T cells.

DNA of the CDR3: TGTGCCAGCTCACCGGGACTAGGAAGTCCAGATACGCAGTATTTT. Amino acid sequence: CASSPGLGSPDTQYF. The chain is built from TRBV18 and TRBJ2-3; TRBD2 matches at 8 bases. This CDR3 comprises 15 residues. Germline lookup yields CDR1 KGHSH and CDR2 LQKENI. After removal of 3 bases from V and 4 bases from J, the junction contained 6 bases not matched to a gene.